This T cell receptor beta chain was captured in a study of T cell changes during pregnancy in multiple sclerosis. Assay: immunoSEQ multiplex PCR; the TCRdb copy retains only in-frame clones and omits some. The sample carries roughly 20,000 clones, roughly nine tenths recorded once. The TCR originated in a female donor in good health, enrolled as a control in a pregnancy study. The sequencing here drew on CD8+ T cells from peripheral blood mononuclear cells, taken after pregnancy.

The DNA for the CDR3 is TGTGCCAGCAGCCCAGAGGGACAGCTGAACACCGGGGAGCTGTTTTTT. Protein product: CASSPEGQLNTGELFF. The V gene is TRBV14, the J gene TRBJ2-2; 7 nucleotides align to TRBD1. This CDR3 has 16 amino acids. Losses at the gene ends were 4 bases for V and 1 base for J; bases not matched to a gene: 6. Germline CDR1 SGHDN, CDR2 FVKESK.